The present entry profiles one T cell receptor beta chain with its context. Its antigen is undetermined. The source of the sample is a study of beta chain features in type 1 diabetes. Study-wide background: Regarding age, gender and cell yields, patients proved similar to healthy donors. Whole-study findings and limits: A moderate, significant TCRB CDR3 shortening appeared in type 1 diabetes across four CD4+ subsets.

This CDR3 spans 17 amino acids. Germline V CDR1 and CDR2: SGDLS, YYNGEE. V was clipped by 0 bases and J by 3 bases; unmatched bases: 8. The isolated RNA, all of it, was reverse transcribed, so expressed TCRB transcripts were what got sequenced. Around 3.8 million reads per sample were averaged for naive, central memory and regulatory samples. Using immunoSEQ multiplex PCR, the repertoire was profiled, and TCRdb retains in-frame clones only, with some absent. Of 200,000 to 300,000 clones in the sample, 11% are singletons; the top ten hold around 0.018%. This clonotype originated in a man between 25 and 39 years old with type 1 diabetes. What was sequenced was naive CD4+ T cells from blood. The V gene is TRBV9, the J gene TRBJ2-2, with TRBD1 matching over 7 bases. This CDR3 is CASSVAAAGGDTGELFF. CDR3 bases: TGTGCCAGCAGCGTAGCGGCCGCAGGGGGTGACACCGGGGAGCTGTTTTTT.